The 7 T cell receptor beta chains in this list originate from one sample, sequenced in a study of radiotherapy plus CTLA-4 blockade in lung cancer. The method was immunoSEQ multiplex PCR; TCRdb's version includes in-frame clones alone and lacks a portion of them. The sample consists of around 56,000 clones, under 80% of them appearing once. The sequences come from peripheral blood, collected from a patient treated with radiotherapy plus ipilimumab. Receptors were obtained from a human donor with non-small cell lung cancer who had a complete response to radiotherapy plus ipilimumab.

The V call is TRBV19, the J call TRBJ2-2, with D tentatively TRBD2 (6 bases). Looked up from germline, CDR1 is LNHDA and CDR2 is SQIVND (reference sequence). Deletions cut 3 bases from V and 9 bases from J, with 17 bases between. The CDR3 totals 15 residues. CDR3 sequence reads: CASSIIPGLPWELFF. CDR3 DNA: TGTGCCAGTAGTATTATTCCCGGACTACCCTGGGAGCTGTTTTTT.

The J gene is TRBJ1-2, the V gene TRBV7-2, with a tentative D call TRBD1 (6 bases). V gave up 5 bases and J gave up 5 bases, with 12 bases separating them. The CDR3 totals 13 residues. Per the germline V gene, CDR1 is SGHTA and CDR2 is FQGNSA. The CDR3 region has the DNA TGTGCCAGCAGCCTAGGACAGATGTATGGCTACACCTTC. The encoded protein is CASSLGQMYGYTF.

The chain links TRBV30 to TRBJ2-1, with D perhaps TRBD2 (6 bases). The CDR3 is 17 residues long. The V end was cut by 0 bases, the J end by 11 bases, with 26 bases between. The germline V gene has CDR1 GTSNPN and CDR2 SVGIG (reference sequence). The CDR3 is CAWSVSLGLRVGEKQFF. The CDR3 DNA follows: TGTGCCTGGAGTGTATCCCTGGGACTGCGAGTGGGCGAGAAGCAGTTCTTC.

The V and J genes are TRBV5-4 and TRBJ1-1; 8 bases match TRBD1. Germline-derived CDR1 and CDR2 are SGHNT and YYREEE (reference sequence). J gave up 1 base and V 4 bases, and 3 bases lay outside the gene matches. The CDR3 runs 14 residues. In nucleotides, the CDR3 is TGTGCCAGCAGCGGGGACAGGAGGAACACTGAAGCTTTCTTT. This codes for CASSGDRRNTEAFF.

In this sample, this clone turned up once. The rearrangement uses TRBV5-1 and TRBJ2-5; TRBD2 matches 12 bases. The junction had 5 bases not matched to a gene; V was cut back by 4 bases and J by 4 bases. Germline loops: CDR1 SGHRS, CDR2 YFSETQ. There are 15 residues in the CDR3. Here the CDR3 DNA reads TGCGCCAGCAGCCCGACTAGCGGGAGTGGAGAGACCCAGTACTTC. As protein: CASSPTSGSGETQYF.

The chain is built from TRBV5-1 and TRBJ1-5, with TRBD1 matching 7 bases. Trimming cost V 4 bases and J 4 bases; bases outside gene matches: 5. The germline CDR1 and CDR2 sequences are SGHRS and YFSETQ. The CDR3 contains 14 residues. This CDR3 is CASSITGQNQPQHF. The CDR3, as DNA: TGCGCCAGCAGCATAACGGGACAGAATCAGCCCCAGCATTTT.

The chain has TRBV10-1 and TRBJ2-1; 8 bases line up with TRBD1. The J segment lost 6 bases and the V segment lost 2 bases, leaving 0 bases of the junction unmatched. The germline V gene encodes CDR1 WNHNN and CDR2 SYGVQD (reference sequence). This CDR3 comprises 13 residues. In DNA form, the CDR3 reads TGCGCCAGCAGTGAGGGACAGGGCAATGAGCAGTTCTTC. Amino acid sequence: CASSEGQGNEQFF.